Included here is one T cell receptor beta chain sequence, with context. The antigen is undetermined. TCRdb used MiXCR to reprocess the 5' RACE reads, holding one entry per CDR3 protein. The repertoire includes 140,000 to 150,000 distinct CDR3 sequences, about 25% of them detected once, and about 24% sits in the top ten. Germline V gene sequence: CDR1 KGHDR, CDR2 SFDVKD. This CDR3 spans 16 amino acids. The ends were cut back, 4 bases at V and 4 bases at J, with 18 bases in the middle. This sample was included in a study of T-cell memory formation after mild COVID-19. Whole-study findings and limits: Among CD4+ contracting clones, most were CM and EM, and CD8+ ones EMRA.

Sequenced input: PBMCs or a T cell subset sorted from them (not recorded which). This chain connects TRBV24-1 to TRBJ2-5, with D tentatively TRBD2 (5 bases). This sequence was found in an adult woman who had mild COVID-19 (a few samples of this study predate the infection). Cell type and time point are not known. The CDR3 loop is CATSDLLELFSETQYF. CDR3 DNA: TGTGCCACCAGTGACTTACTAGAGCTTTTCTCAGAGACCCAGTACTTC.